This T cell receptor beta chain came from a study of T cells after yellow fever vaccination. General study findings and limits: The secondary response was weaker, and its peak arrived faster, on day 5 versus 15. After the booster, about 95% of CD4 and approximately 90% of CD8 primary-response clones were re-detected.

This clonotype has a handful of counts. Its specificity is unknown. One entry per CDR3 protein, called by TCRdb with MiXCR from the 5' RACE reads. The sample consists of 340,000 or so distinct CDR3 sequences, 9.5% to 15% of them appearing once. V was pared by 2 bases and J by 1 base, with 7 bases between. The CDR3 runs 14 residues. The V gene's germline CDR1 is SGHTA and CDR2 FQGNSA. V gene TRBV7-2 combines with J gene TRBJ2-3; D uncertain. Sample: CD4+ T cells sorted from PBMCs, taken 15 days after the yellow fever booster vaccination. The TCR was taken from a man between 18 and 29 years old who received the YFV17D yellow fever vaccine. CDR3 loop: CASSLTQGTDTQYF. In nucleotides, the CDR3 is TGTGCCAGCAGCTTAACCCAGGGCACAGATACGCAGTATTTT.